A selection of T cell receptor beta chains follows, all from one sample in a study of cytomegalovirus exposure and HLA in healthy donors. Measured with immunoSEQ multiplex PCR; TCRdb has only the in-frame clones, and not every one. Of around 71,000 clones listed, approximately 57% are singletons. What was sequenced was PBMCs. The receptors were sampled from a young man in good health and CMV-seropositive. CDR3s include the opening cysteine and the closing phenylalanine or tryptophan. Clone sizes are given selectively: once, few, many, or a class where the clone is expanded.

clone_size j_call v_call cdr3_length cdr3_aa
. TRBJ1-5 TRBV28 13 CASSRQLNQPQHF
once TRBJ2-7 TRBV6-6 15 CASSYSITGDYEQYF
. TRBJ2-5 TRBV7-9 14 CASSASGKGETQYF
. TRBJ2-2 TRBV5-4 14 CASSHRQYPGELFF
. TRBJ1-5 TRBV28 16 CASSFQGDPRDQPQHF
. TRBJ1-4 TRBV7-9 16 CASSPQTGGGTEKLFF
. TRBJ1-6 TRBV4-1 14 CASSPRVDNSPLHF
. TRBJ1-2 TRBV6-5 13 CAVMAGDLSGYTF
. . TRBV5-4 15 CASSPSAGRAYEQYF
. TRBJ1-2 TRBV6-5 13 CASLGDRPYGYTF
once TRBJ2-1 TRBV6-1 15 CASILTSGKYDEQFF
. TRBJ2-5 TRBV9 15 CASSPGQGFPETQYF
. TRBJ2-3 TRBV6-1 13 CASSEQFLDTQYF
. TRBJ2-5 TRBV12-2 15 CASRLRVLRTGQQYF
few TRBJ2-3 TRBV7-2 15 CASSLLLAGVDTQYF
. TRBJ1-5 TRBV19 14 CASSIIATEQPQHF
. TRBJ2-7 TRBV2 16 CASSEQGPTNSYEQYF
few TRBJ1-6 TRBV19 12 CASKGGVPPLHF
. TRBJ1-4 TRBV11-1 14 CASSRTGVKEKLFF